Described below is a single TCR beta chain sequence and its context. Its antigen remains unknown. The data belong to a study of OX40 agonist ivuxolimab in advanced cancers. Study in general: Intravenous ivuxolimab was administered to patients every 2 weeks at 0.01 to 10 mg/kg. General study results and limits: Antigens targeted by the expanded peripheral T cells were not determined.

Measured with immunoSEQ multiplex PCR; TCRdb has only the in-frame clones, and not every one. The data contain 50,000 to 75,000 clones, 90% of them singletons. Germline V gene lookup returns CDR1 SGDLS and CDR2 YYNGEE. V lost 4 bases and J 0 bases, leaving 20 bases between the germline ends. The CDR3 has 18 amino acids. The starting material was CD4+ or CD8+ T cells sorted from blood, obtained in a trial of the OX40 agonist ivuxolimab. This rearrangement joins TRBV9 to TRBJ2-1, with a tentative D call TRBD2 (5 bases). The TCR originated in an adult with an advanced solid tumor such as melanoma, head and neck, liver or kidney cancer. This CDR3 reads CASSRFERFGDSYNEQFF. The DNA of the CDR3 is TGTGCCAGCAGCCGTTTCGAGCGGTTTGGAGACTCCTACAATGAGCAGTTCTTC. Drawing the rest from reference TRBV9 and TRBJ2-1, the complete variable domain is DSGVTQTPKHLITATGQRVTLRCSPRSGDLSVYWYQQSLDQGLQFLIQYYNGEERAKGNILERFSAQQFPDLHSELNLSSLELGDSALYFCASSRFERFGDSYNEQFFGPGTRLTVL.